Included here is one TCR beta chain sequence, with context. The target of this receptor is not known. The sample holds no much larger clone one base away, and base qualities are not on file. This entry is derived from a study of somatic mutations in cytotoxic T cells in rheumatoid arthritis (dated by TCRdb to 2017 to 2019). Concerning the study at large: Right after diagnosis and prior to the start of any treatment, less than 35 ml EDTA of peripheral blood was drawn from patients. A FACSAria II or Sony SH800 was used to flow-sort some V beta antibody-stained T-cell populations at nearly 100% purity, and TCRB sequencing was also done on sorted V beta1+ cells. Whether expanded CD8+ T-cell clones in untreated, newly diagnosed rheumatoid arthritis carry somatic mutations was the study question, and clonality was characterized with TCRB deep sequencing. For 65 to 80 rheumatoid arthritis patients and some 20 healthy controls, TCRB deep sequencing was carried out. Patient and control groups had essentially identical median ages. What the research found in general, with its limitations: There was no significant difference in CD8+ T-cell clonality between rheumatoid arthritis patients and age-matched healthy controls. It was unknown which antigens the expanded CD8+ clones targeted, and their absence from virus-specific databases did not exclude viral specificity. In about an eighth of the roughly 65 patients the largest CD8+ clone exceeded 20% of CD8+ cells, and several identical CD8+ TCRB sequences were shared between blood and synovial fluid. CD8+ clonality increased with age in patients (Spearman r of about 0.49) but not in healthy controls.

Positive magnetic bead selection on an AutoMACS was used to isolate CD4+ and CD8+ cells, with flow cytometry used to check purity. Initial screening for clonal expansions relied on flow cytometry with a TCR V beta antibody panel, after which sorted CD8+ fractions underwent TCRB deep sequencing for characterization. Isolation of peripheral blood mononuclear cells was done through Ficoll-Paque PLUS density gradient separation. DNA was extracted from CD4-enriched, CD8-enriched or PBMC samples with Nucleospin Tissue or Tissue XS kits and quantified with a Qubit 2.0 fluorometer. TCRB CDR3 sequencing used the immunoSEQ assay on genomic DNA. Under the source paper's analysis protocol: Only a few patient CD8+ clones larger than 1% matched published virus-specific TCRB sequences when compared against them. Analyses were restricted to productive TCRB rearrangements. Defining a clone by its unique TCRB CDR3 sequence, the study calculated clonality as a productive clonality index derived from Shannon entropy. The template counts of each clone relative to the total templates per sample were used to calculate repertoire overlap between two samples. V-gene usage measured by flow cytometry correlated with TCRB sequencing V-gene usage, with a Spearman r of roughly 0.64. This immuneACCESS table, as held by TCRdb, lists in-frame sequences with V and J called but not all clones. Of the missing ones, under half trace to an unresolved V gene in checked studies; the others have no known cause. That table supplies the V and J calls and clone size; D and trimming were determined from the DNA. Recorded for this sample are fewer than 25,000 clones; roughly 65% of them occurred a single time. The ten largest clones capture 15% to 20% of the sample.

This clonotype originated in an adult with rheumatoid arthritis. Source material: CD8+ T cells sorted from blood.

CDR3 protein: CASSLAQGGNQPQHF. The DNA reads as follows: TGTGCCAGCAGCTTAGCTCAGGGGGGCAATCAGCCCCAGCATTTT. The V and J segments used are TRBV7-9 and TRBJ1-5; the central 7 bases match TRBD1. The germline V gene (reference sequence) supplies CDR1 SEHNR and CDR2 FQNEAQ. From the cysteine through the phenylalanine, the CDR3 covers 15 amino acids. Here the CDR3 DNA is all that survives: 45 bases in frame from base 1. Trimming leaves V shorter by 0 bases and J shorter by 2 bases, with the junction holding 1 base beyond the gene matches.